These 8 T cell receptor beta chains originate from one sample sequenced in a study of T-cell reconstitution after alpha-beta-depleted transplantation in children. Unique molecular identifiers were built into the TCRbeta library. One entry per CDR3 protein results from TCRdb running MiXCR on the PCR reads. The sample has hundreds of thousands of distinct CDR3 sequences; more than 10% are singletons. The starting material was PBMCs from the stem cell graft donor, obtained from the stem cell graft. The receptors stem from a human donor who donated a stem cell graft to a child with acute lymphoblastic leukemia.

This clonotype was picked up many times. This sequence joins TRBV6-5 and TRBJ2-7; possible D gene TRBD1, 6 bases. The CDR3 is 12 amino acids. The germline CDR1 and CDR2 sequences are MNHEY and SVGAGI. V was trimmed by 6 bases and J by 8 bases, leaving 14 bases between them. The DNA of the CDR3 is TGTGCCAGCAGGTCATACAGGGAAAAGCAGTACTTC. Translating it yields CASRSYREKQYF.

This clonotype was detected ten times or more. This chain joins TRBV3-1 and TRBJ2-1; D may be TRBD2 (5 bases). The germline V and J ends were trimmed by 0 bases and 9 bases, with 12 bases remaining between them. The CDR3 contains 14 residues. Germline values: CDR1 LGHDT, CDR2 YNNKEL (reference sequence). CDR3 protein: CASSQDRRGLEQFF. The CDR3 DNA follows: TGTGCCAGCAGCCAAGATCGTAGAGGGCTTGAGCAGTTCTTC.

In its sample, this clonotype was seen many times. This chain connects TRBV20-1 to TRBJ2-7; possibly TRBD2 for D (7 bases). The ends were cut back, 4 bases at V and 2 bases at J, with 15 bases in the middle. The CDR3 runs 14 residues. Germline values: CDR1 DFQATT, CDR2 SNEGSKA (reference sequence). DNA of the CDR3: TGCAGTGCTATCCCGGGGGGACAAACCTACGAGCAGTACTTC. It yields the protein CSAIPGGQTYEQYF.

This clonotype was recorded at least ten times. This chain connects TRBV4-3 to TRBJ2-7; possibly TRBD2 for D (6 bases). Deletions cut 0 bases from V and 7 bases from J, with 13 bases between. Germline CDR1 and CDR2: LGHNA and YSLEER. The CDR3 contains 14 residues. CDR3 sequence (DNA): TGCGCCAGCAGCCAAGAGGGGGGACCGGGGGAGCAGTACTTC. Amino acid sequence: CASSQEGGPGEQYF.

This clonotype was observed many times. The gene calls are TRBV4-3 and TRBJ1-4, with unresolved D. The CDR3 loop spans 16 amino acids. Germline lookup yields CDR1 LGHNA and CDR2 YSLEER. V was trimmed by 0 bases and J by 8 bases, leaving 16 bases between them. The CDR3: CASSQDRVARVEKLFF. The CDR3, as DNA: TGCGCCAGCAGCCAAGATCGTGTCGCTAGGGTAGAAAAACTGTTTTTT.

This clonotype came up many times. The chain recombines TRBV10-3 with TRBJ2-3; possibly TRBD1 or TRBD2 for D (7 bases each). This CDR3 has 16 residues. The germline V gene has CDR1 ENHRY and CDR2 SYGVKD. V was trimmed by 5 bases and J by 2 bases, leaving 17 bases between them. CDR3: CAISRGAEGATDTQYF. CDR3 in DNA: TGTGCCATCAGTCGGGGGGCCGAGGGGGCCACAGATACGCAGTATTTT.

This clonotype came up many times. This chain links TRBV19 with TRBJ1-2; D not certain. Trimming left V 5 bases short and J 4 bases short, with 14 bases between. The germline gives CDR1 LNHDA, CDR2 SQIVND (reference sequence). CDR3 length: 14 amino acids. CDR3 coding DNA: TGTGCCAGTAGTCGGAACGGGGAAACCTATGGCTACACCTTC. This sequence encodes CASSRNGETYGYTF.

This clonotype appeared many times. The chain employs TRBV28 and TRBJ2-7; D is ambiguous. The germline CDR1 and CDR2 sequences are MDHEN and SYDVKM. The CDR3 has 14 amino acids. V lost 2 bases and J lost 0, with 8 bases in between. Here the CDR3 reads CASSLPVLSYEQYF. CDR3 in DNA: TGTGCCAGCAGTTTACCGGTCCTCTCCTACGAGCAGTACTTC.